A single sample is the source of the 16 T cell receptor beta chains below, sequenced in a study of blood T cell repertoires in COVID-19. Produced via immunoSEQ multiplex PCR; TCRdb's table is partial and in-frame only. Here the sample spans about 260,000 clones, 85% to 95% being singletons. The sequenced material came from PBMCs or T cells enriched from blood (not recorded which). The receptors come from a middle-aged man who had been exposed to COVID-19.

V gene TRBV25-1 combines with J gene TRBJ2-1; a possible D gene is TRBD1 (5 bases). V gave up 3 bases and J gave up 3 bases, with 9 bases separating them. CDR3 length: 14 amino acids. Germline V CDR1 and CDR2: MGHDK, SYGVNS. CDR3 protein: CASSDDRYYNEQFF. DNA of the CDR3: TGTGCCAGCAGTGACGACAGATACTACAATGAGCAGTTCTTC.

J is TRBJ1-1 and V is TRBV29-1; 7 nucleotides align to TRBD1. Germline CDR1 and CDR2: SQVTM and ANQGSEA. The CDR3 length is 14 residues. Trimming at V came to 7 bases and at J to 2 bases, leaving 10 bases not matched to a gene. CDR3 in amino acids: CSGKGTERNTEAFF. CDR3 nucleotide sequence: TGCAGCGGCAAAGGGACAGAACGAAACACTGAAGCTTTCTTT.

The chain recombines TRBV27 with TRBJ2-2; tentatively, D is TRBD1 (6 bases). Germline CDR1 reads MNHEY; CDR2 reads SMNVEV (reference sequence). V lost 3 bases and J 0 bases, leaving 11 bases between the germline ends. This CDR3 has 16 amino acids. This CDR3 is CASSFRDNSNTGELFF. CDR3 nucleotide sequence: TGTGCCAGCAGTTTTAGGGACAACTCGAACACCGGGGAGCTGTTTTTT.

This chain joins TRBV25-1 and TRBJ2-1, with D tentatively TRBD2 (6 bases). The CDR3 spans 14 residues. Per the germline V gene, CDR1 is MGHDK and CDR2 is SYGVNS. V lost 7 bases to trimming and J lost 6 bases, with 16 bases between them. The chain's CDR3 is CASTAMEGSNEQFF. CDR3 sequence (DNA): TGTGCCAGCACTGCCATGGAGGGCTCCAATGAGCAGTTCTTC.

The chain joins TRBV5-4 to TRBJ1-1, with a possible D match to TRBD1 (6 bases). From germline, CDR1 is SGHNT and CDR2 YYREEE (reference sequence). The CDR3 contains 15 residues. V lost 2 bases and J lost 3, with 14 bases in between. In nucleotides, the CDR3 is TGTGCCAGCAGCTTAGCAGGGGTGGGTTACACTGAAGCTTTCTTT. Translated: CASSLAGVGYTEAFF.

In its sample, this clone was seen once. This chain uses TRBV28 with TRBJ1-3; D unresolved. The CDR3 consists of 15 residues. In germline, CDR1 is MDHEN, CDR2 SYDVKM. Between the trimmed V and J ends, which lost 5 bases and 0 bases, there was a span of 11 bases. CDR3 protein: CASSPYEGSGNTIYF. Written as DNA, the CDR3 is TGTGCCAGCAGTCCCTATGAGGGCTCTGGAAACACCATATATTTT.

The chain employs TRBV11-2 and TRBJ2-7; possible D gene TRBD2, 5 bases. The germline V and J ends were trimmed by 1 base and 6 bases, with 16 bases remaining between them. The CDR3 loop spans 15 amino acids. Germline V lookup: CDR1 SGHAT, CDR2 FQNNGV. The CDR3 nucleotides are TGTGCCAGCAGCTTAGTGCGGGTTCTCAATATCGAGCAGTACTTC. Protein: CASSLVRVLNIEQYF.

In its sample, this clone was seen once. V usage is TRBV7-9 and J usage is TRBJ1-6, with a tentative D call TRBD1 (5 bases). The V gene lost 5 bases and the J gene lost 5 bases, with 13 bases spanning the gap. Germline CDR1 and CDR2: SEHNR and FQNEAQ (reference sequence). This CDR3 has 15 residues. The CDR3: CASSPRARDNSPLHF. CDR3 nucleotides: TGTGCCAGCAGCCCCCGAGCCAGGGATAATTCACCCCTCCACTTT.

There are a few counts of this clone. The chain carries TRBV7-3 and TRBJ2-7; D might be TRBD2 (5 bases). Germline V CDR1 and CDR2: SGHTA, FQGTGA. V was cut by 5 bases and J by 4 bases, with 12 bases left in between. This CDR3 has 13 residues. CDR3 protein: CASSPDWPYEQYF. The CDR3 DNA reads as TGTGCCAGCAGCCCGGACTGGCCTTACGAGCAGTACTTC.

The chain employs TRBV27 and TRBJ2-7; TRBD1 matches 9 bases. The CDR3 totals 14 residues. Germline CDR1 is MNHEY and CDR2 is SMNVEV (reference sequence). After removal of 5 bases from V and 2 bases from J, the junction contained 4 bases not matched to a gene. This CDR3 reads CASSVTGGAYEQYF. CDR3 nucleotide sequence: TGTGCCAGCAGTGTGACAGGGGGTGCCTACGAGCAGTACTTC.

This clone showed up just once. The genes are TRBV27 and TRBJ1-5; D gene uncertain. The germline V gene encodes CDR1 MNHEY and CDR2 SMNVEV (reference sequence). The germline V and J ends were trimmed by 6 bases and 4 bases, with 13 bases remaining between them. CDR3 length: 14 amino acids. The CDR3 coding sequence is TGTGCCAGCAGACCCGGACTTACAAATCAGCCCCAGCATTTT. As protein: CASRPGLTNQPQHF.

V gene TRBV19 combines with J gene TRBJ2-1; D not certain. The V gene's germline CDR1 is LNHDA and CDR2 SQIVND (reference sequence). V shed 2 bases and J shed 3 bases, with 14 bases lying between them. The CDR3 is 16 residues long. In DNA, the CDR3 is TGTGCCAGTAGTATAATTCCCAACCTAGGCTACAATGAGCAGTTCTTC. It codes for CASSIIPNLGYNEQFF.

The V gene is TRBV21-1, the J gene TRBJ1-4. TRBV21-1 constitutes a pseudogene. The CDR3 has 16 amino acids. The CDR3 is CASSKDLRATNEKLFF. The CDR3 coding sequence is TGTGCCAGCAGCAAAGATTTGCGGGCAACTAATGAAAAACTGTTTTTT.

The chain has TRBV19 and TRBJ1-1; 10 bases agree with TRBD1. The V and J ends lost 3 bases and 9 bases, in that order; junction bases with no gene match: 1. Germline V CDR1 and CDR2: LNHDA, SQIVND (reference sequence). The CDR3 contains 12 residues. Here the CDR3 DNA reads TGTGCCAGTAGTATCGACAGGGGGCAAGCTTTCTTT. This translates into CASSIDRGQAFF.

This clone was recorded once. The chain recombines TRBV7-9 with TRBJ1-2, with D maybe TRBD1 (6 bases). The CDR3 is 14 amino acids. Trimming took off 5 bases at V and 2 bases at J, with 12 bases between the two ends. CDR1 SEHNR and CDR2 FQNEAQ come from the germline V gene (reference sequence). In nucleotides, the CDR3 is TGTGCCAGCAGCACATACAGGGCCAACTATGGCTACACCTTC. Its protein product is CASSTYRANYGYTF.

CDR3 coding DNA: TGTGCCAGCAGTACCGGGACAGGGGCCTACGAGCAGTACTTC. This encodes CASSTGTGAYEQYF. V is TRBV27 and J is TRBJ2-7; 10 nucleotides match TRBD1. The V segment lost 5 bases and the J segment 2 bases; nucleotides outside the gene matches: 3. Germline CDR1 reads MNHEY; CDR2 reads SMNVEV (reference sequence). CDR3 length equals 14 residues.